The rows below give T cell receptor beta chains drawn from one sample of a study of cytomegalovirus exposure and HLA in healthy donors. Clones were read by immunoSEQ multiplex PCR, and TCRdb kept only the in-frame ones, dropping some. This table holds approximately 150,000 clones, roughly 80% found once. Sequencing was performed on PBMCs. Receptor source: a woman aged 40-49 years in good health and CMV-seropositive. Each CDR3 is given with its conserved first and last residue. Each record gives: V gene, D gene, J gene, CDR3 length, clone size, CDR3 protein, CDR3 DNA. A D gene is named only where the DNA matches it firmly. Expanded clones get a size class; other rows say once, few or many, or leave the size out.

TRBV18	.	TRBJ2-5	13	.	CASSPRTGETQYF	TGTGCCAGCTCACCCAGGACGGGGGAGACCCAGTACTTC
TRBV25-1	.	TRBJ1-4	11	.	CASSANEKLFF	TGTGCCAGCAGTGCAAATGAAAAACTGTTTTTT
TRBV11-2	.	TRBJ1-1	16	.	CASSLMGREGNTEAFF	TGTGCCAGCAGCTTAATGGGCAGGGAGGGGAACACTGAAGCTTTCTTT
TRBV9	TRBD2	TRBJ2-1	15	.	CASSVAASGNNEQFF	TGTGCCAGCAGCGTAGCCGCTAGCGGTAACAATGAGCAGTTCTTC
TRBV10-2	TRBD1	TRBJ2-2	17	.	CASSGVFGTVNTGELFF	TGCGCCAGCAGTGGCGTATTTGGGACAGTGAACACCGGGGAGCTGTTTTTT
TRBV5-1	.	TRBJ1-4	13	.	CASSPEHAGELFF	TGCGCCAGCAGCCCCGAGCACGCAGGGGAACTGTTTTTT
TRBV11-2	TRBD2	TRBJ2-7	15	.	CASSPAIAGLYEQYF	TGTGCCAGCAGCCCGGCGATAGCGGGCCTCTACGAGCAGTACTTC
TRBV6-5	TRBD1	TRBJ2-7	14	.	CASRQGAGSYEQYF	TGTGCCAGCAGACAGGGGGCGGGCTCCTACGAGCAGTACTTC
TRBV7-6	.	TRBJ2-2	14	.	CASSYTQGTGELFF	TGTGCCAGCAGCTACACACAGGGCACCGGGGAGCTGTTTTTT
TRBV28	.	TRBJ2-1	11	once	CAAGRGRGQFF	TGTGCTGCCGGTCGAGGAAGAGGGCAGTTCTTC
TRBV18	.	TRBJ2-7	13	.	CASSPEGSYEQYF	TGTGCCAGCTCCCCCGAGGGTAGCTACGAGCAGTACTTC
TRBV27	.	TRBJ1-2	13	.	CASSFSGNGGYTF	TGTGCCAGCAGTTTTTCCGGGAACGGGGGCTACACCTTC
TRBV14	TRBD2	TRBJ2-5	14	.	CASSQVGGGETQYF	TGTGCCAGCAGCCAAGTTGGCGGGGGAGAGACCCAGTACTTC
TRBV18	.	TRBJ2-3	15	.	CASSPPIGGQDTQYF	TGTGCCAGCTCACCACCGATCGGAGGCCAAGATACGCAGTATTTT
TRBV7-2	.	TRBJ2-3	14	.	CASSLGGPTDTQYF	TGTGCCAGCAGCTTAGGTGGCCCCACAGATACGCAGTATTTT
TRBV9	.	TRBJ2-5	15	.	CASSVDEGMWETQYF	TGTGCCAGCAGCGTAGATGAGGGTATGTGGGAGACCCAGTACTTC